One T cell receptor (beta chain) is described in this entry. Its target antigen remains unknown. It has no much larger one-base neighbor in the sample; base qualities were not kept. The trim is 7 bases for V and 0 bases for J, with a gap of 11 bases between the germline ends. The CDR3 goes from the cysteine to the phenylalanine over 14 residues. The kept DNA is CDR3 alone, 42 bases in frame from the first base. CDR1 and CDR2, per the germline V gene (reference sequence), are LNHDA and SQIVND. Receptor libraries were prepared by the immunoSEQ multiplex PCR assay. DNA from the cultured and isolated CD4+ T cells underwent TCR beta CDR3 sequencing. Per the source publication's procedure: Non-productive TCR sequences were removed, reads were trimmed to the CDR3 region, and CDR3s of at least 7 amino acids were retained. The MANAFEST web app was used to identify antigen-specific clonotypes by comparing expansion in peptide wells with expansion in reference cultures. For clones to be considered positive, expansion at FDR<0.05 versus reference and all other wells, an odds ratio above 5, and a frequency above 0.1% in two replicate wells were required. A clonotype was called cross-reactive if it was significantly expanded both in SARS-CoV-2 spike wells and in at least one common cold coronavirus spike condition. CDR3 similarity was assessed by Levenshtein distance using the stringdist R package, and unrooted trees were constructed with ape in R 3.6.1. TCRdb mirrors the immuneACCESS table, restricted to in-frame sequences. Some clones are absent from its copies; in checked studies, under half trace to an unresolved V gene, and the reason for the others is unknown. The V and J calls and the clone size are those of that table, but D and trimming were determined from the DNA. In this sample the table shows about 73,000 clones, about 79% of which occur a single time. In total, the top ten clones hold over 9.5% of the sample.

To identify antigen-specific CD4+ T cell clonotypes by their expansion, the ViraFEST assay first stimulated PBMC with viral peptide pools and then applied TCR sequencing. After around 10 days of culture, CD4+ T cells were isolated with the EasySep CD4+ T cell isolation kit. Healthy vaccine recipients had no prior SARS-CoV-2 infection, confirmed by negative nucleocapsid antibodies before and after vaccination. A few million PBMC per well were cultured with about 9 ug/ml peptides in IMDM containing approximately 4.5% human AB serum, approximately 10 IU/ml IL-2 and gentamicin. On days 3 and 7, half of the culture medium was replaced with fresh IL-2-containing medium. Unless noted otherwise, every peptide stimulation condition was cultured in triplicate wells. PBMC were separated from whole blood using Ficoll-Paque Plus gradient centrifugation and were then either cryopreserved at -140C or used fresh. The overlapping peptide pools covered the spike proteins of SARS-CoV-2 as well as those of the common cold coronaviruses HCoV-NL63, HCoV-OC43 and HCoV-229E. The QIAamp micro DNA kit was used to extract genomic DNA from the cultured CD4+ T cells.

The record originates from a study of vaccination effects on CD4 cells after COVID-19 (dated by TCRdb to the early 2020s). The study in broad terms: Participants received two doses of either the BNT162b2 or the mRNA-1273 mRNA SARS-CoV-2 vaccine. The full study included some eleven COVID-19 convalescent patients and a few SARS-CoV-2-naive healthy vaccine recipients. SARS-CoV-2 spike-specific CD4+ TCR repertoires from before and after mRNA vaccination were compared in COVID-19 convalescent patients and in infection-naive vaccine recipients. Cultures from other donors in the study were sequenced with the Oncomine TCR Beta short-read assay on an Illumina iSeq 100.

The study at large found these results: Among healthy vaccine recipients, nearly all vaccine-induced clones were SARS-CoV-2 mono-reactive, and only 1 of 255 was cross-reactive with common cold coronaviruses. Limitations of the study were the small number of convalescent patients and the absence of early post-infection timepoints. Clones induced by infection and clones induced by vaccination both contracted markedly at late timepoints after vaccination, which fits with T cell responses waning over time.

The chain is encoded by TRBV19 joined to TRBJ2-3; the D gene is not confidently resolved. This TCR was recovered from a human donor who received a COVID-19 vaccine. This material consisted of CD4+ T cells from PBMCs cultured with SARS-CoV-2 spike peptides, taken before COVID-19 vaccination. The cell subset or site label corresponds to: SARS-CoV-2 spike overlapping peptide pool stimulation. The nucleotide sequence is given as TGTGCCAGTATGTGGGGTGCTAGCACAGATACGCAGTATTTT. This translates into CASMWGASTDTQYF.